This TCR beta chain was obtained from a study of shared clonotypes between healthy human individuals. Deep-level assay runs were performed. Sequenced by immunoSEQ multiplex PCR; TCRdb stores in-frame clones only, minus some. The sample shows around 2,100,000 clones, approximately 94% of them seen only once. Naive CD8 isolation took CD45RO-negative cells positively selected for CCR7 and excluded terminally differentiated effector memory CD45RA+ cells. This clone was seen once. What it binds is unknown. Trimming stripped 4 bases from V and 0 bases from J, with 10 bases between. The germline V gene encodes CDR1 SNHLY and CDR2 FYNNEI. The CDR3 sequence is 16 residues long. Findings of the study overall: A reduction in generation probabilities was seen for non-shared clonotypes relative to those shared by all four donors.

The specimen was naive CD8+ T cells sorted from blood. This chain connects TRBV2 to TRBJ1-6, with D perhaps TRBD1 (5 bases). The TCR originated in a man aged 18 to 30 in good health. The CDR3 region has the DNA TGTGCCAGCAGTGCGACAGCGAGCTCCTATAATTCACCCCTCCACTTT. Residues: CASSATASSYNSPLHF.